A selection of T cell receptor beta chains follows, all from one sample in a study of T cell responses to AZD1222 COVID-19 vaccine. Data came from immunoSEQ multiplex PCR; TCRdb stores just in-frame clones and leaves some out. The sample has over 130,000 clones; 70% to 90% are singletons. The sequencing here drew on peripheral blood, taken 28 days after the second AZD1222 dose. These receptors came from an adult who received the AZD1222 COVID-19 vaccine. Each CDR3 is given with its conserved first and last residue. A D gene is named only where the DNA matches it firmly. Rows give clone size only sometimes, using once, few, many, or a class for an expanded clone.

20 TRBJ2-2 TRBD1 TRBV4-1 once TGCGCCAGCAGCCAAGAGACAGGGGCCGCTTCGCACCCCCTCACCGGGGAGCTGTTTTTT CASSQETGAASHPLTGELFF
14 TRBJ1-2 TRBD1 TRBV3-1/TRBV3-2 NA TGTGCCAGCAGCCTACAGGGGGTTAACTATGGCTACACCTTC CASSLQGVNYGYTF
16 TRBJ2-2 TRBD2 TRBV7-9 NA TGTGCCAGCAGCTTATCGGGGACTACCCTCACCGGGGAGCTGTTTTTT CASSLSGTTLTGELFF
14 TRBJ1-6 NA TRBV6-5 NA TGTGCCAGCAGCTACGGGACCGCTGGTTTAAACCTCCACTTT CASSYGTAGLNLHF
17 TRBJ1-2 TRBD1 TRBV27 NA TGTGCCAGCAGTTTTGTCCCTAACAGGGGGTCAAACTATGGCTACACCTTC CASSFVPNRGSNYGYTF
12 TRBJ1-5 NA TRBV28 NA TGTGCCAGCAGACGCGACACCAAGATTTCGCATTTT CASRRDTKISHF
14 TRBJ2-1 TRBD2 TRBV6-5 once TGTGCCAGCAACCCCGGGAGGACGGGGGGTGAGCAGTTCTTC CASNPGRTGGEQFF
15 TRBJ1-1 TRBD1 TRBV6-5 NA TGTGCCAGCAGTTACCAACGGACAGGGGCAACTGAAGCTTTCTTT CASSYQRTGATEAFF
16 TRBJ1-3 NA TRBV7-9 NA TGTGCCAGCAGCAGCCACAGGGAAAGCTCCGGAAACACCATATATTTT CASSSHRESSGNTIYF
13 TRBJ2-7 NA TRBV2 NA TGTGCCAGCAGTCCCCCCTTCGACTACGAGCAGTACTTC CASSPPFDYEQYF
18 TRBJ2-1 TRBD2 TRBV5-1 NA TGCGCCAGCACCACTAAAAGGACTAGCGGGGGTCTCTACAATGAGCAGTTCTTC CASTTKRTSGGLYNEQFF
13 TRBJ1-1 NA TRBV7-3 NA TGTGCCAGCAGCTTAATTTGGAACACTGAAGCTTTCTTT CASSLIWNTEAFF
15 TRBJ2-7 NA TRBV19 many TGTGCCAGTAGTATCGGCACGACCCCGATCTACGAGCAGTACTTC CASSIGTTPIYEQYF
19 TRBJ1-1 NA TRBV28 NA TGTGCCAGCAGTGTTACCCCCCGGGGTTGGGACGTTGGGCAAACTGAAGCTTTCTTT CASSVTPRGWDVGQTEAFF
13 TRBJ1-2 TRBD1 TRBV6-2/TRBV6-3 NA TGTGCCAGCAGTCGGGACAGTAACTATGGCTACACCTTC CASSRDSNYGYTF
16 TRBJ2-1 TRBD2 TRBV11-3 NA TGTGCCAGCAGCTTAGATCGAACGGGGGGGCTGCATGAGCAGTTCTTC CASSLDRTGGLHEQFF
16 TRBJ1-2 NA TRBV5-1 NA TGCGCCAGTCACAGCTCGGGCTTTAGTCCTATCTATGGCTACACCTTC CASHSSGFSPIYGYTF
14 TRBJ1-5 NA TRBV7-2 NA TGTGCCAGCAGCGAGGGGTTTAGCAATCAGCCCCAGCATTTT CASSEGFSNQPQHF
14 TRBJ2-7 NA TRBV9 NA TGTGCCAGCAGCCCTAGCCGTCACCGGGACGAGCAGTACTTC CASSPSRHRDEQYF
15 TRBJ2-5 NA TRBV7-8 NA TGTGCCAGCAGCCGAGGACAGAGCATCCAAGAGACCCAGTACTTC CASSRGQSIQETQYF
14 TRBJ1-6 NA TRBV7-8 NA TGTGCCAGCAGTCCAAGGGGATGGGGTTCACCCCTCCACTTT CASSPRGWGSPLHF
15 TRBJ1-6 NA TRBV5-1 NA TGCGCCAGCAGCTCGCGGACGGACGATAATTCACCCCTCCACTTT CASSSRTDDNSPLHF
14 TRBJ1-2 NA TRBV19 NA TGTGCCAGTAGTCCAACTCCCACCGGCTATGGCTACACCTTC CASSPTPTGYGYTF
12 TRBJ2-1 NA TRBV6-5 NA TGTGCCAGCAGGACGGGGAACAATGAGCAGTTCTTC CASRTGNNEQFF
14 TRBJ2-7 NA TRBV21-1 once TGTGCCGATCGACGGCTCCCCTACAATAAAGGGCAGTACTTC CADRRLPYNKGQYF
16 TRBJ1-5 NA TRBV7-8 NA TGTGCCAGCAGCCTTACCATGGGAGTTAGCAATCAGCCCCAGCATTTT CASSLTMGVSNQPQHF
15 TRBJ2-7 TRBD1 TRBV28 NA TGTGCCAGCAGTTTTGAAAGGGACAGGGTATCCGAGCAGTACTTC CASSFERDRVSEQYF
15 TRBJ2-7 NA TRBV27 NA TGTGCCAGCAGGACCGAGGACAGTCGAGTGCGCGAGCAGTACTTC CASRTEDSRVREQYF
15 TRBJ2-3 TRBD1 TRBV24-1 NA TGTGCCACCAGTGATCAGGACAGGGCCACAGATACGCAGTATTTT CATSDQDRATDTQYF
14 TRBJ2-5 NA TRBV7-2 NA TGTGCCAGCAGCGCGGGGCCAGCCCAAGAGACCCAGTACTTC CASSAGPAQETQYF